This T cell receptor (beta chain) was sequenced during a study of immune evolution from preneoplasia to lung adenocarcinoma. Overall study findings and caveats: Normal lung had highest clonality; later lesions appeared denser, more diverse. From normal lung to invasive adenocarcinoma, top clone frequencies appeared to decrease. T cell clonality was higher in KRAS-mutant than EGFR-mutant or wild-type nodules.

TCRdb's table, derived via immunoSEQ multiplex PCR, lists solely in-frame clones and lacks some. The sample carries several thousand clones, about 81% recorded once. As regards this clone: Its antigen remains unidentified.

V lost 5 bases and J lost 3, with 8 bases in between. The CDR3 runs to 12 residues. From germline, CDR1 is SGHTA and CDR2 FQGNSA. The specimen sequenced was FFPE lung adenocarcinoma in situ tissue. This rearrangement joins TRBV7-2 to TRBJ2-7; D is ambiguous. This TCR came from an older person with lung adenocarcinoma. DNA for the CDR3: TGTGCCAGCAGCGAGACCCTCTACGAGCAGTACTTC. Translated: CASSETLYEQYF.